This T cell receptor beta chain appears in the sequencing data of a study of post-analysis software for immune sequencing data. Findings and caveats of the study: TRBV5-6, TRBV5-1 and TRBV20-1 belonged to a set of roughly five TRBV segments that were more frequent in patients than controls.

Trimming stripped 4 bases from V and 4 bases from J, with 23 bases between. This CDR3 contains 17 residues. Germline V lookup: CDR1 SGHRS, CDR2 YFSETQ. A note on this clonotype: Its matching antigen is unknown.

Unique molecular identifiers were present in the TCR beta cDNA libraries. TCRdb re-called the PCR reads through MiXCR, storing one row per CDR3 protein. Here the sample spans 800,000 to 950,000 distinct CDR3 sequences, roughly half being singletons. Sequencing was carried out using blood. The chain has TRBV5-1 and TRBJ2-5; D perhaps matches TRBD1 (6 bases). The source is a girl aged 10-17 years with multiple sclerosis. The CDR3 nucleotides are TGCGCCAGCAGCCTTGGATACAGGGACCGCCCTGGAGAGACCCAGTACTTC. Encoded protein: CASSLGYRDRPGETQYF.